This T cell receptor beta chain was found in a study of T cells in women clearing cervical HPV infection. The wider study: With HLA typing for only a few women, HLA confounding remains possible.

Points from the study as a whole: TRBV6-7 abundance was lower in cases than controls (around 0.1% versus 0.15%).

The repertoire was sequenced with immunoSEQ multiplex PCR; TCRdb's copy has only in-frame clones and lacks some. This sample's clone table lists some 30,000 clones. Note on this clone: Its antigen remains unknown. The read ends 3 residues before the CDR3 terminus; that terminus is restored from the germline J gene.

Germline CDR1 reads SGHTA; CDR2 reads FQGTGA. The CDR3 length is 14 residues. V dropped 10 bases and J dropped 4; count of bases not matched to a gene: 8. The sequence came from a woman aged 18-70 years with a cervical HPV16 infection that either progressed to CIN3+ or cleared (not recorded which). The V gene is TRBV7-3, the J gene TRBJ2-2, with 8 bases aligning to TRBD2. Sequencing input: blood buffy coat. The DNA read from the CDR3 is TGTGCCACTCAAGCGGGGGCCGGCACCGGGGAG. Translation gives CATQAGAGTGE. The CDR3 in full is CATQAGAGTGELFF.